These 14 T cell receptor beta chains originate from one sample sequenced in a study of sequential checkpoint blockade in melanoma (dated by TCRdb to between 2018 and 2021). The treatment or condition label of this sample denotes: randomized to nivolumab then ipilimumab (arm A) or the reverse (arm B). The library came from the immunoSEQ multiplex PCR assay. Drawn from immuneACCESS, this table holds only the in-frame rearrangements with V and J called that TCRdb kept. Clones are partly lost; checked studies trace under half to an unresolved V gene and leave the rest unexplained. This sample comprises about 40,000 clones, 75% to 90% of them detected only once. Of the sample, approximately 12% is held by the ten largest clones. This sample comprised CD8+ T cells sorted from blood (inferred from file names), obtained from a patient given nivolumab and ipilimumab in sequence. These TCRs come from a human donor with melanoma.

The rearrangement links TRBV7-9 to TRBJ2-5, with 8 positions matching TRBD2. Germline trimming cut 2 bases from V and 4 bases from J; bases unmatched to any gene: 9. The CDR3 length is 16 residues. Per germline, CDR1 SEHNR and CDR2 FQNEAQ (reference sequence). The CDR3 spells CASSLLREGSRETQYF. The CDR3 bases are TGTGCCAGCAGCTTATTACGGGAGGGGTCGAGAGAGACCCAGTACTTC.

J is TRBJ2-3 and V is TRBV5-4, with 9 bases lining up with TRBD1. Trimming removed 4 bases from V and 0 bases from J; junction bases left unmatched: 3. This CDR3 is 15 amino acids long. Per the germline V gene, CDR1 is SGHNT and CDR2 is YYREEE (reference sequence). The CDR3 region is CASSPQGASTDTQYF. The CDR3, as DNA: TGTGCCAGCAGCCCACAGGGGGCTAGCACAGATACGCAGTATTTT.

This chain connects TRBV7-6 to TRBJ1-5; D is unresolved. Germline lookup yields CDR1 SGHVS and CDR2 FNYEAQ. Trimming took 5 bases from V and 7 from J, leaving 15 bases between them. The CDR3 is 14 amino acids. The CDR3 loop reads CASSMSGEGQPQHF. CDR3 nucleotides: TGTGCCAGCAGCATGTCCGGGGAGGGCCAGCCCCAGCATTTT.

The chain links TRBV27 to TRBJ2-3; 7 positions agree with TRBD2. This CDR3 region has 17 residues. J lost 0 bases, V lost 0 bases, and 6 bases had no gene match. Looked up from germline, CDR1 is MNHEY and CDR2 is SMNVEV (reference sequence). CDR3 nucleotide sequence: TGTGCCAGCAGTTTATCGGTCGGGGACTACAGCACAGATACGCAGTATTTT. This encodes CASSLSVGDYSTDTQYF.

The chain employs TRBV29-1 and TRBJ2-7; 8 nucleotides line up with TRBD2. CDR3 size: 13 residues. Germline V gene data show CDR1 as SQVTM and CDR2 as ANQGSEA. With 7 bases clipped from V and 1 base from J, the junction kept 6 bases outside the gene matches. The CDR3 DNA reads as TGCAGCGCCGGGGGCGGGAGGTCCTACGAGCAGTACTTC. Translating it yields CSAGGGRSYEQYF.

This clone counts as medium-sized. The rearrangement uses TRBV5-8 and TRBJ1-3; no definite D call. The germline V gene encodes CDR1 SGHTS and CDR2 YDEGEE. V dropped 2 bases and J dropped 0 bases, with 6 bases sitting between them. The CDR3 consists of 14 residues. CDR3 amino acids: CASSLFYSGNTIYF. CDR3 nucleotide sequence: TGTGCCAGCAGCTTATTCTACTCTGGAAACACCATATATTTT. Full variable domain (rest looked up from reference TRBV5-8 and TRBJ1-3): EAGVTQSPTHLIKTRGQQATLRCSPISGHTSVYWYQQALGLGLQFLLWYDEGEERNRGNFPPRFSGRQFPNYSSELNVNALELEDSALYLCASSLFYSGNTIYFGEGSWLTVV.

This chain connects TRBV5-6 to TRBJ2-5, with TRBD2 as a possible D gene (7 bases). The last part of the DNA fits TRBJ2-7 better; the J call may be wrong. Germline V gene lookup returns CDR1 SGHDT and CDR2 YYEEEE. There are 14 residues in the CDR3. This CDR3 reads CASRLQGGAYEQYF. The CDR3 nucleotides read TGTGCCAGCAGGTTACAGGGAGGGGCCTACGAGCAGTACTTC.

This chain uses TRBV27 with TRBJ1-1; D call uncertain. The germline V gene encodes CDR1 MNHEY and CDR2 SMNVEV (reference sequence). Trimming cost V 5 bases and J 3 bases, with 16 bases left between them. The CDR3 has 15 residues. The CDR3 region is CASSDTGRPDTEAFF. CDR3 coding DNA: TGTGCCAGCAGTGACACCGGGAGGCCAGACACTGAAGCTTTCTTT.

The chain carries TRBV7-9 and TRBJ2-3; TRBD2 is a possible D gene (7 bases). Trimming took off 1 base at V and 4 bases at J, with 12 bases between the two ends. Looked up from germline, CDR1 is SEHNR and CDR2 is FQNEAQ (reference sequence). This CDR3 is built from 15 residues. The CDR3 nucleotides are TGTGCCAGCAGCTTAGGGGGGGGCAGCGCAGATACGCAGTATTTT. This translates into CASSLGGGSADTQYF.

This clone has a single count. The chain recombines TRBV7-8 with TRBJ2-1; D not certain. This CDR3 has 11 amino acids. CDR1 SGHVS and CDR2 FQNEAQ come from the germline V gene. V was pared by 3 bases and J by 7 bases, with 4 bases between. The CDR3 DNA reads TGTGCCAGCAGCTTCAGTAATGAGCAGTTCTTC. Amino acids: CASSFSNEQFF.

The chain links TRBV6-6 to TRBJ1-5; D remains ambiguous. From germline, CDR1 is MNHNY and CDR2 SVGAGI (reference sequence). V lost 6 bases to trimming and J lost 5 bases, with 17 bases between them. The CDR3 is 15 residues long. The CDR3 nucleotides read TGTGCCAGCAGCCCTGGAGGGATTAGGTATCAGCCCCAGCATTTT. Protein product: CASSPGGIRYQPQHF.

The V and J genes are TRBV27 and TRBJ2-2; D possibly corresponds to TRBD2 (6 bases). Trimming took 4 bases from V and 5 from J, leaving 11 bases between them. Germline lookup yields CDR1 MNHEY and CDR2 SMNVEV (reference sequence). The CDR3 consists of 14 residues. CDR3 nucleotides: TGTGCCAGCAGTTGGGGGAGCGGGACCGGGGAGCTGTTTTTT. It codes for CASSWGSGTGELFF.

The chain's CDR3 is CASSGQRSDTEAFF. As DNA, the CDR3 is TGTGCCAGCAGCGGACAGAGATCGGACACTGAAGCTTTCTTT. V and J are TRBV9 and TRBJ1-1, with TRBD1 as a possible D gene (5 bases). This CDR3 is 14 amino acids long. V shed 3 bases and J shed 3 bases, with 12 bases lying between them. CDR1 SGDLS and CDR2 YYNGEE come from the germline V gene.

This chain joins TRBV27 and TRBJ2-6, with D perhaps matching TRBD1 (6 bases). CDR1 is MNHEY and CDR2 is SMNVEV in the germline V gene (reference sequence). V was clipped by 6 bases and J by 4 bases, with 16 bases between them. The CDR3 consists of 16 residues. CDR3 sequence: CASRKQGSYGANVLTF. DNA of the CDR3: TGTGCCAGCAGGAAACAGGGTTCGTACGGGGCCAACGTCCTGACTTTC.